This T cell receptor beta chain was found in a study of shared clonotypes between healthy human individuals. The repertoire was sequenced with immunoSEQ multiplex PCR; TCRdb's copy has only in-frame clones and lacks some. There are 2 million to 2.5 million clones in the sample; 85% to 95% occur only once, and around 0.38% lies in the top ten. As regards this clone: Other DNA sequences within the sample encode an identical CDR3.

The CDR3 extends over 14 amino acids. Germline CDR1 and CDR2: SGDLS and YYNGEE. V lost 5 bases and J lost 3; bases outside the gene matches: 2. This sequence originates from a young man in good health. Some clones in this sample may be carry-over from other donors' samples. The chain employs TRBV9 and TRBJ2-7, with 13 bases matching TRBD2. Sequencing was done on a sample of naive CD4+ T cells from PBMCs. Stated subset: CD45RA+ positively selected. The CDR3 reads CASSGLAGDYEQYF. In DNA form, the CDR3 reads TGTGCCAGCAGTGGACTAGCGGGAGACTACGAGCAGTACTTC. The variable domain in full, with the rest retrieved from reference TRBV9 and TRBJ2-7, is DSGVTQTPKHLITATGQRVTLRCSPRSGDLSVYWYQQSLDQGLQFLIQYYNGEERAKGNILERFSAQQFPDLHSELNLSSLELGDSALYFCASSGLAGDYEQYFGPGTRLTVT.